The 24 T cell receptor beta chains below all came from one sample that was sequenced in a study of blood T cell repertoires in COVID-19. TCRdb's table, derived via immunoSEQ multiplex PCR, lists solely in-frame clones and lacks some. There are just under 65,000 clones in the sample; roughly 80% occur only once, and approximately 15% lies in the top ten. The sample comprised peripheral blood. Receptors originate from a man in his 60s with COVID-19, enrolled during active disease.

The CDR3 here is CASSQGGTDLYEQYF. In DNA, the CDR3 is TGTGCCAGCAGTCAAGGGGGGACAGATCTTTACGAGCAGTACTTC. The V call is TRBV13, the J call TRBJ2-7; maybe TRBD1 (7 bases). V lost 6 bases, J lost 4 bases, and 19 bases lay in between. CDR1 and CDR2 (germline): PRHDT, FYEKMQ (reference sequence). This CDR3 has 15 residues. Full variable domain (remainder filled in from reference TRBV13 and TRBJ2-7): AAGVIQSPRHLIKEKRETATLKCYPIPRHDTVYWYQQGPGQDPQFLISFYEKMQSDKGSIPDRFSAQQFSDYHSELNMSSLELGDSALYFCASSQGGTDLYEQYFGPGTRLTVT.

The genes are TRBV5-1 and TRBJ2-1; 9 bases match TRBD1. J gave up 9 bases and V 4 bases, and 5 bases lay outside the gene matches. From germline, CDR1 is SGHRS and CDR2 YFSETQ. The CDR3 spans 13 residues. The chain's CDR3 is CASSRDRAGEQFF. The CDR3 nucleotides are TGCGCCAGCAGCAGGGACAGGGCGGGTGAGCAGTTCTTC. The full variable domain, completed using reference TRBV5-1 and TRBJ2-1, is KAGVTQTPRYLIKTRGQQVTLSCSPISGHRSVSWYQQTPGQGLQFLFEYFSETQRNKGNFPGRFSGRQFSNSRSEMNVSTLELGDSALYLCASSRDRAGEQFFGPGTRLTVL.

This clone was detected ten times or more. The chain couples TRBV3-1 (or the pseudogene TRBV3-2) to TRBJ1-6, with 8 bases that match TRBD1. V lost 6 bases and J lost 5; bases outside the gene matches: 3. Germline CDR1 LGHDT, CDR2 YNNKEL (reference sequence). There are 14 residues in the CDR3. CDR3 nucleotide sequence: TGTGCCAGCAGGCCACAGGGGGATAATTCACCCCTCCACTTT. Translated, it gives CASRPQGDNSPLHF.

This clone has just a few counts. V and J are TRBV25-1 and TRBJ1-4, with D possibly matching TRBD1 (6 bases). Germline assignment: CDR1 MGHDK and CDR2 SYGVNS. V was trimmed by 10 bases and J by 6 bases, leaving 18 bases between them. The CDR3 extends over 14 amino acids. The CDR3 is CATDTGLYDEKLFF. Written as DNA, the CDR3 is TGTGCCACGGATACAGGGTTATATGATGAAAAACTGTTTTTT.

V is TRBV6-2 or TRBV6-3 and J is TRBJ1-2; D gene unclear. Germline values: CDR1 MNHEY, CDR2 SVGEGT. This CDR3 has 14 residues. Deletions cut 3 bases from V and 6 bases from J, with 14 bases between. The CDR3 region is CASSYELSRNGYTF. The CDR3 DNA follows: TGTGCCAGCAGTTATGAACTATCAAGGAATGGCTACACCTTC.

The chain recombines TRBV28 with TRBJ2-7; 13 bases match TRBD2. This CDR3 region has 16 residues. Germline-derived CDR1 and CDR2 are MDHEN and SYDVKM. V dropped 5 bases and J dropped 2; count of bases not matched to a gene: 6. The CDR3 DNA reads TGTGCCAGCAGTCCGCCAACTAGCGGGAGGGCCTACGAGCAGTACTTC. This encodes CASSPPTSGRAYEQYF.

This rearrangement joins TRBV6-1 to TRBJ2-1, with 10 bases identical to TRBD2. Per the germline V gene, CDR1 is MNHNS and CDR2 is SASEGT. The length of the CDR3 is 17 residues. Trimming cost V 2 bases and J 7 bases; bases outside gene matches: 11. The DNA of the CDR3 is TGTGCCAGCAGTGAACTGAGCGGGAGGGCCACCACTAATGAGCAGTTCTTC. Translating it yields CASSELSGRATTNEQFF.

This clone was counted between two and nine times. This chain uses TRBV30 with TRBJ2-3, with D tentatively TRBD2 (6 bases). The germline V and J ends were trimmed by 2 bases and 4 bases, with 25 bases remaining between them. The CDR3 sequence is 18 residues long. CDR1 GTSNPN and CDR2 SVGIG come from the germline V gene (reference sequence). This chain's CDR3 is CAWSLNGRAGSLPDTQYF. CDR3 nucleotide sequence: TGTGCCTGGAGTCTAAACGGACGCGCGGGGTCTCTCCCAGATACGCAGTATTTT. The whole variable domain, remainder taken from reference TRBV30 and TRBJ2-3, is SQTIHQWPATLVQPVGSPLSLECTVEGTSNPNLYWYRQAAGRGLQLLFYSVGIGQISSEVPQNLSASRPQDRQFILSSKKLLLSDSGFYLCAWSLNGRAGSLPDTQYFGPGTRLTVL.

In DNA, the CDR3 is TGCGCCAGCAGCCAAGAATTCCGGGGGACGGCAGGTCCCACAGATACGCAGTATTTT. It is translated as CASSQEFRGTAGPTDTQYF. The chain combines TRBV4-1 with TRBJ2-3; D perhaps matches TRBD2 (6 bases). The CDR3 is 19 residues long. V was trimmed by 0 bases and J by 2 bases, leaving 21 bases between them. Germline-derived CDR1 and CDR2 are MGHRA and YSYEKL.

This clone is a singleton in its sample. The chain uses TRBV10-3 and TRBJ1-1; possible D gene TRBD1, 5 bases. There are 13 residues in the CDR3. The V end was cut by 8 bases, the J end by 2 bases, with 12 bases between. Germline V gene sequence: CDR1 ENHRY, CDR2 SYGVKD. The CDR3 loop reads CAIQGNGNTEAFF. CDR3 sequence (DNA): TGTGCCATCCAGGGAAATGGAAACACTGAAGCTTTCTTT.

The chain links TRBV5-5 to TRBJ2-1; D call uncertain. CDR3 size: 13 residues. V lost 4 bases to trimming and J lost 5 bases, with 10 bases between them. Germline-derived CDR1 and CDR2 are SGHKS and YYEKEE (reference sequence). The CDR3 sequence is CASSIRLDNEQFF. The CDR3 region has the DNA TGTGCCAGCAGCATAAGACTGGACAATGAGCAGTTCTTC.

The rearrangement joins TRBV24-1 to TRBJ1-5, with D perhaps matching TRBD1 (5 bases). This CDR3 is built from 13 residues. The ends were cut back, 7 bases at V and 1 base at J, with 7 bases in the middle. Germline V gene sequence: CDR1 KGHDR, CDR2 SFDVKD. For the CDR3, the DNA is TGTGCCACCAGAAGGGGAAGCAATCAGCCCCAGCATTTT. This gives the protein CATRRGSNQPQHF.

V and J are TRBV5-1 and TRBJ1-2; D not resolved. CDR1 and CDR2 (germline): SGHRS, YFSETQ. There are 13 residues in the CDR3. V lost 4 bases and J lost 3, with 10 bases in between. The CDR3 region has the DNA TGCGCCAGCAGCCGAGGGTCCGACTATGGCTACACCTTC. Encoded protein: CASSRGSDYGYTF.

V usage is TRBV30 and J usage is TRBJ2-7; a weak D match, TRBD2 (6 bases). The ends were cut back, 3 bases at V and 3 bases at J, with 21 bases in the middle. The length of the CDR3 is 16 residues. The germline gives CDR1 GTSNPN, CDR2 SVGIG (reference sequence). The CDR3 bases are TGTGCCTGGAGGGGACCCCGGGAGAGGGAAAACTACGAGCAGTACTTC. Its translation: CAWRGPRERENYEQYF.

The chain is built from TRBV5-6 and TRBJ2-7, with a tentative D call TRBD2 (6 bases). Germline assignment: CDR1 SGHDT and CDR2 YYEEEE. V was clipped by 0 bases and J by 6 bases, with 10 bases between them. CDR3 length: 13 amino acids. CDR3 bases: TGTGCCAGCAGCTTGGGGGTGGAGGGCGAGCAGTACTTC. This codes for CASSLGVEGEQYF. Based on the CDR3 plus reference TRBV5-6 and TRBJ2-7, the full variable domain is DAGVTQSPTHLIKTRGQQVTLRCSPKSGHDTVSWYQQALGQGPQFIFQYYEEEERQRGNFPDRFSGHQFPNYSSELNVNALLLGDSALYLCASSLGVEGEQYFGPGTRLTVT.

This clone has a handful of counts. The CDR3, as DNA: TGTGCCAGCGGTGGCGGCATACGGGAGCAGTACTTC. Its protein product is CASGGGIREQYF. The chain employs TRBV6-6 and TRBJ2-7, with D unresolved. Trimming took off 8 bases at V and 7 bases at J, with 15 bases between the two ends. CDR1 MNHNY and CDR2 SVGAGI come from the germline V gene (reference sequence). The CDR3 length is 12 residues.

In DNA, the CDR3 is TGTGCCAGCAGTTATAAGGGAGTAATATATGGCTACACCTTC. It codes for CASSYKGVIYGYTF. This rearrangement joins TRBV6-2 or TRBV6-3 to TRBJ1-2, with D hard to call. In germline, CDR1 is MNHEY, CDR2 SVGEGT. Between the trimmed V and J ends, which lost 3 bases and 5 bases, there was a span of 13 bases. The length of the CDR3 is 14 residues.

This clone has a handful of counts. V is TRBV9 and J is TRBJ2-3; tentative D call: TRBD1 (5 bases). The CDR3 loop spans 18 amino acids. V dropped 0 bases and J dropped 1 base, with 18 bases sitting between them. The germline V gene encodes CDR1 SGDLS and CDR2 YYNGEE. The CDR3 spells CASSVVGQGSFGTDTQYF. CDR3 nucleotide sequence: TGTGCCAGCAGCGTAGTCGGGCAGGGAAGTTTTGGCACAGATACGCAGTATTTT.

Written as DNA, the CDR3 is TGTGCCAGCAGCCCGGGACTAGCGGGGGGCACAGATACGCAGTATTTT. This sequence encodes CASSPGLAGGTDTQYF. The J gene is TRBJ2-3, the V gene TRBV7-7; 14 bases map to TRBD2. After removal of 5 bases from V and 1 base from J, the junction contained 2 bases not matched to a gene. CDR3 length equals 16 residues. CDR1 SSHAT and CDR2 FNYEAQ come from the germline V gene (reference sequence).

CDR3 loop: CASSPSGGEQFF. In nucleotides, the CDR3 is TGTGCCAGCAGCCCATCGGGAGGTGAGCAGTTCTTC. The chain joins TRBV3-1 (or the pseudogene TRBV3-2) to TRBJ2-1; 7 nucleotides agree with TRBD2. This CDR3 has 12 residues. CDR1 is LGHDT, CDR2 YNNKEL, per germline (reference sequence). With 4 bases clipped from V and 9 bases from J, the junction kept 3 bases outside the gene matches.

This rearrangement joins TRBV3-1 (or the pseudogene TRBV3-2) to TRBJ1-2; D unresolved. Trimming cost V 2 bases and J 4 bases, with 11 bases left between them. The CDR3 is 14 residues long. Germline CDR1 reads LGHDT; CDR2 reads YNNKEL (reference sequence). CDR3 sequence (DNA): TGTGCCAGCAGCCAACGTCCCCTCTCCTATGGCTACACCTTC. This encodes CASSQRPLSYGYTF.

V and J are TRBV6-5 and TRBJ1-1; no clear D. The CDR3 consists of 12 residues. CDR1 is MNHEY, CDR2 SVGAGI, per germline. Trimming removed 3 bases from V and 5 bases from J, with 7 bases in between. The CDR3 DNA is TGTGCCAGCAGTTATCTTCTGACTGAAGCTTTCTTT. Translation: CASSYLLTEAFF.

This rearrangement joins TRBV3-1 (or the pseudogene TRBV3-2) to TRBJ2-5; 8 bases agree with TRBD2. V shed 0 bases, J shed 5 bases, and the junction held 11 bases outside the gene matches. Germline values: CDR1 LGHDT, CDR2 YNNKEL (reference sequence). The CDR3 consists of 17 residues. CDR3 loop: CASSQDTPGGPVETQYF. The CDR3 nucleotides read TGTGCCAGCAGCCAAGATACCCCGGGGGGGCCGGTGGAGACCCAGTACTTC.

This clone has a handful of counts. J is TRBJ1-2 and V is TRBV4-1; possible D gene TRBD1, 6 bases. The V end lost 0 bases, the J end lost 4 bases, and 9 bases lay between the germline ends. From germline, CDR1 is MGHRA and CDR2 YSYEKL. CDR3 length equals 14 residues. The CDR3 reads CASSQDRTVYGYTF. The CDR3 DNA is TGCGCCAGCAGCCAAGATAGGACAGTCTATGGCTACACCTTC.